The sequence of this TCR beta chain was determined in a study of tumor-infiltrating lymphocytes in oesophageal squamous cell carcinoma. Of note for this clonotype: Given the absence of the conserved phenylalanine or tryptophan at the CDR3 end, a read error is likely. Because the CDR3's place on the DNA is in doubt, the DNA is left out and the CDR3 is given as listed by TCRdb.

The CDR3 spans 8 residues, counting both ends. CDR1 ENHRY and CDR2 SYGVKD come from the germline V gene. In TCRdb, the PCR reads were re-called with MiXCR into one record per CDR3 protein. The table lists 15,000 to 19,000 distinct CDR3 sequences, around half of them singletons. This receptor was obtained from a female donor with esophageal squamous cell carcinoma. The specimen was esophageal tumor tissue. This rearrangement joins TRBV10-3 to TRBJ1-2. CDR3 loop: CAISESLG.